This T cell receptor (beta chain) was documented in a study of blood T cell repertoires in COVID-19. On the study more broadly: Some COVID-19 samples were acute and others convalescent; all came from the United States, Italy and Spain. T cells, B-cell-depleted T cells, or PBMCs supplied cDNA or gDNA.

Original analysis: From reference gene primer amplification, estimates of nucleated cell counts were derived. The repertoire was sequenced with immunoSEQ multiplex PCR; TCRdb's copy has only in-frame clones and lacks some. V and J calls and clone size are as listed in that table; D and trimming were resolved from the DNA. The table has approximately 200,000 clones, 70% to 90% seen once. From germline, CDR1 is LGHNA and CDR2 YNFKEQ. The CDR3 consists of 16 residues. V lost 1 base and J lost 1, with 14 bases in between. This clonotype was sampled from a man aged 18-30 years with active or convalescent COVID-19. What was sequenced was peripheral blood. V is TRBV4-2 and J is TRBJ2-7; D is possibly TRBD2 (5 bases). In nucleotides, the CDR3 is TGTGCCAGCAGCCAAGGATCGACTACCTCATCCTACGAGCAGTACTTC. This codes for CASSQGSTTSSYEQYF.